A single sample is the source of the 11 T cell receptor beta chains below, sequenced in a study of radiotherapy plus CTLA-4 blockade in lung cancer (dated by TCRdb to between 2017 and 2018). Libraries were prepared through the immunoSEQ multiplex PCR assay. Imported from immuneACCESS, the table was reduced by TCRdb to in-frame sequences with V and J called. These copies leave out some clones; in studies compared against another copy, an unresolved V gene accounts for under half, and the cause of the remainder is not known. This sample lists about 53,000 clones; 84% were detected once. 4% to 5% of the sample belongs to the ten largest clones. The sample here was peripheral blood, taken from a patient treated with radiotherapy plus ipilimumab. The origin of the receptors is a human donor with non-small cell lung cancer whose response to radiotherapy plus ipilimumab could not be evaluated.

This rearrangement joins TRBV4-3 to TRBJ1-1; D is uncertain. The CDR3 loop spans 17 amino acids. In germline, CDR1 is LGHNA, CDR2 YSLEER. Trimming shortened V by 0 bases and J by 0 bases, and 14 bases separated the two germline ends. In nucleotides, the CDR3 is TGCGCCAGCAGCCAAGATGTGGGAGGGTCCCTGAACACTGAAGCTTTCTTT. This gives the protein CASSQDVGGSLNTEAFF.

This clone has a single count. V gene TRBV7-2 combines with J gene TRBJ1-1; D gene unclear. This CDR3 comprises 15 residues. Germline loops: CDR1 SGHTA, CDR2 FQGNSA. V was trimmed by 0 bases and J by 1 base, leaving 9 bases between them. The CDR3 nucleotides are TGTGCCAGCAGCTTAGCGTACAGCCCGAACACTGAAGCTTTCTTT. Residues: CASSLAYSPNTEAFF.

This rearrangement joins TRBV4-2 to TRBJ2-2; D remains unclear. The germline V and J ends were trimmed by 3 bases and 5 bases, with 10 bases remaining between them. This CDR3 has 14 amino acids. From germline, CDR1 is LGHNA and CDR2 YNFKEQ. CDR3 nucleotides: TGTGCCAGCAGCCAGATTACTGGTACCGGGGAGCTGTTTTTT. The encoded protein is CASSQITGTGELFF.

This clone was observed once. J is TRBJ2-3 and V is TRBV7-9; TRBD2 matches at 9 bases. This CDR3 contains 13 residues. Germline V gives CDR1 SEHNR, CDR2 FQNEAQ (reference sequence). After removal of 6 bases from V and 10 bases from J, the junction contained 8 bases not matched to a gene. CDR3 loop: CASRPWREGPQYF. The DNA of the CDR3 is TGTGCCAGCAGACCGTGGCGGGAGGGCCCGCAGTATTTT.

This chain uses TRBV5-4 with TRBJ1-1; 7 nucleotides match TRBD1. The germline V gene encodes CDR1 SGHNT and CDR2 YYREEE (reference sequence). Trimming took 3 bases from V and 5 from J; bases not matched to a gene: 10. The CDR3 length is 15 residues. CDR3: CASSSLTGLGTEAFF. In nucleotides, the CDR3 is TGTGCCAGCAGCTCGCTGACAGGGCTCGGGACTGAAGCTTTCTTT.

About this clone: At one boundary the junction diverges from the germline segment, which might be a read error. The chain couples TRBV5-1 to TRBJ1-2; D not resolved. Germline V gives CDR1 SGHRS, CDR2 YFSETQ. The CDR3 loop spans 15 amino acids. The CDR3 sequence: CASSWEGGILYDYTF. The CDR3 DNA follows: TGCGCCAGCAGCTGGGAGGGAGGGATCTTGTATGACTACACCTTC.

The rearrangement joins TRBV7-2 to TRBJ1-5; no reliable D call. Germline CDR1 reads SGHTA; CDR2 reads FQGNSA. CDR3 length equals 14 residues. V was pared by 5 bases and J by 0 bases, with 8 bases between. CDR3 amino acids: CASSLQSSNQPQHF. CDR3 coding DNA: TGTGCCAGCAGCCTACAGAGTAGCAATCAGCCCCAGCATTTT. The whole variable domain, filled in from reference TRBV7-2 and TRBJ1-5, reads GAGVSQSPSNKVTEKGKDVELRCDPISGHTALYWYRQSLGQGLEFLIYFQGNSAPDKSGLPSDRFSAERTGGSVSTLTIQRTQQEDSAVYLCASSLQSSNQPQHFGDGTRLSIL.

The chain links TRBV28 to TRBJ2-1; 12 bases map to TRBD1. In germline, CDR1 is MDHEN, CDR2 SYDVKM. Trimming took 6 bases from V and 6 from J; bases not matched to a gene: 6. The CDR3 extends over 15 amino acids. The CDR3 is CASSSGTGGVNEQFF. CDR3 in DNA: TGTGCCAGCAGCTCCGGGACAGGGGGCGTCAATGAGCAGTTCTTC.

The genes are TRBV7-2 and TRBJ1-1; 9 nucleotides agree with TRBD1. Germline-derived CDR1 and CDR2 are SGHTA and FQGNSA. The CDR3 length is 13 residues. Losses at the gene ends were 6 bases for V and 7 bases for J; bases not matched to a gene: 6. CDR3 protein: CASRSGQGREAFF. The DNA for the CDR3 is TGTGCCAGCAGATCGGGACAGGGTCGTGAAGCTTTCTTT.

CDR3 sequence: CARATLTGFGDNYGYTF. The CDR3, as DNA: TGTGCCAGGGCTACCTTGACAGGGTTCGGAGATAACTATGGCTACACCTTC. V usage is TRBV28 and J usage is TRBJ1-2; TRBD1 agrees at 7 bases. Germline CDR1 is MDHEN and CDR2 is SYDVKM. V dropped 9 bases and J dropped 1; count of bases not matched to a gene: 17. The CDR3 sequence is 17 residues long.

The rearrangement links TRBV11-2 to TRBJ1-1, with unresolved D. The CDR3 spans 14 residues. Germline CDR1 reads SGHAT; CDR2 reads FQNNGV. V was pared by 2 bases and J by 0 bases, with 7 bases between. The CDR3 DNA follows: TGTGCCAGCAGCTTACGCGGAATGAACACTGAAGCTTTCTTT. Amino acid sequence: CASSLRGMNTEAFF.